This T cell receptor beta chain appears in the sequencing data of a study of identical twins. Study observations and caveats: Out-of-frame alpha sequences shared by twins were enriched for low generation probability. Insertions were fewer in abundant cord blood beta clonotypes, whereas memory repertoires showed none of this pattern.

This clonotype turned up a few times. Its antigen is undetermined. TCRdb reprocessed the 5' RACE reads with MiXCR, giving one entry per CDR3 protein. Seen here are 450,000 or so distinct CDR3 sequences, more than 13% observed once, and the top ten hold approximately 0.52%. These data were also filed under a second study, of yellow fever vaccine responses in identical twins. That source reports: Twins' vaccine T cell response reportedly seemed partly convergent, partly personalized.

This clonotype was obtained from a woman between 18 and 29 years old in good health. The sequenced sample consisted of CD4+ T cells sorted from blood.

CDR3 loop: CASRDRASYEQYF. DNA for the CDR3: TGTGCCAGTAGGGACAGGGCTTCCTACGAGCAGTACTTC. V and J are TRBV25-1 and TRBJ2-7; TRBD1 agrees at 9 bases. CDR1 and CDR2 (germline): MGHDK, SYGVNS. The CDR3 is made up of 13 amino acids. V shed 9 bases and J 1 base; nucleotides not matched to a gene: 4.